The source of this T cell receptor (beta chain) is a study of T cell changes during pregnancy in multiple sclerosis. Germline V gene sequence: CDR1 LNHDA, CDR2 SQIVND (reference sequence). The CDR3 totals 16 residues. V was pared by 1 base and J by 9 bases, with 12 bases of the junction left unmatched. Profiling relied on immunoSEQ multiplex PCR, and the TCRdb table lists in-frame clones only, not all of them. The sample lists tens of thousands of clones, 85% to 95% occurring once. The sequenced sample was CD4+ T cells from peripheral blood mononuclear cells, obtained in the third trimester of pregnancy. The V call is TRBV19, the J call TRBJ2-4; 7 nucleotides line up with TRBD2. The source is a female donor with multiple sclerosis, enrolled in a pregnancy study. Here the CDR3 reads CASSIGGSGPGGIQYF. CDR3 in DNA: TGTGCCAGTAGTATAGGAGGTAGCGGGCCGGGGGGCATTCAGTACTTC.